The next 28 T cell receptor beta chains were all read from a single sample in a study of T cell responses to AZD1222 COVID-19 vaccine. Clones were sequenced by immunoSEQ multiplex PCR, and TCRdb holds only the in-frame ones, with some missing. The sample carries 90,000 to 100,000 clones, less than 90% recorded once. The starting material was peripheral blood, obtained on day 0 of AZD1222 vaccination. These receptor sequences come from an adult in good health.

The gene calls are TRBV5-4 and TRBJ2-7; 8 bases fit TRBD1. The V gene's germline CDR1 is SGHNT and CDR2 YYREEE (reference sequence). This CDR3 has 13 residues. Unmatched junction bases numbered 1, after V lost 0 bases and J lost 5 bases. CDR3 sequence reads: CASSLAGGNEQYF. The CDR3 nucleotides read TGTGCCAGCAGCTTGGCAGGGGGCAACGAGCAGTACTTC.

The chain uses TRBV2 and TRBJ2-5; D might be TRBD1 (6 bases). V was clipped by 8 bases and J by 1 base, with 14 bases between them. The CDR3 runs 14 residues. From germline, CDR1 is SNHLY and CDR2 FYNNEI. CDR3 sequence reads: CASRGQLSQETQYF. The CDR3 DNA follows: TGTGCCAGCCGAGGACAGTTAAGCCAAGAGACCCAGTACTTC.

The table lists this clone with a count of one. The chain employs TRBV19 and TRBJ1-5; maybe TRBD1 (6 bases). V lost 6 bases and J lost 0, with 15 bases in between. CDR3 length: 16 residues. Germline V lookup: CDR1 LNHDA, CDR2 SQIVND (reference sequence). For the CDR3, the DNA is TGTGCCAGTAGACCCGTGGGGGCCTTTAGCAATCAGCCCCAGCATTTT. Encoded protein: CASRPVGAFSNQPQHF.

The rearrangement uses TRBV18 and TRBJ2-7, with D possibly called TRBD1 or TRBD2 (6 bases each). The CDR3 contains 14 residues. CDR1 is KGHSH, CDR2 LQKENI, per germline. V lost 6 bases and J 3 bases, leaving 15 bases between the germline ends. CDR3 protein: CASSGGGRVYEQYF. The CDR3 DNA reads as TGTGCCAGCTCCGGAGGGGGGCGCGTCTACGAGCAGTACTTC.

This rearrangement joins TRBV25-1 to TRBJ2-3; the D gene is possibly TRBD2 (6 bases). Deletions cut 3 bases from V and 5 bases from J, with 15 bases between. Germline lookup yields CDR1 MGHDK and CDR2 SYGVNS. The CDR3 runs to 15 residues. The CDR3: CASSDFRGMVDTQYF. In DNA form, the CDR3 reads TGTGCCAGCAGTGATTTTCGGGGGATGGTAGATACGCAGTATTTT.

The chain recombines TRBV14 with TRBJ2-2, with 7 bases identical to TRBD1. After removal of 2 bases from V and 6 bases from J, the junction contained 9 bases not matched to a gene. CDR1 SGHDN and CDR2 FVKESK come from the germline V gene. This CDR3 contains 16 residues. The CDR3 loop is CASSQTGTARPGELFF. CDR3 DNA sequence: TGTGCCAGCAGCCAAACCGGGACAGCAAGACCCGGGGAGCTGTTTTTT.

This chain links TRBV3-1 (or the pseudogene TRBV3-2) with TRBJ2-5; 7 bases align to TRBD2. Germline CDR1 reads LGHDT; CDR2 reads YNNKEL (reference sequence). J lost 4 bases, V lost 5 bases, and 13 bases had no gene match. This CDR3 contains 16 residues. For the CDR3, the DNA is TGTGCCAGCAGCGCTACCTCACTGGGACTACCAGAGACCCAGTACTTC. Translating gives CASSATSLGLPETQYF.

This sequence joins TRBV6-2 or TRBV6-3 and TRBJ2-7; 15 bases align to TRBD2. The CDR3 is 17 amino acids. Losses at the gene ends were 6 bases for V and 2 bases for J; bases not matched to a gene: 8. The germline CDR1 and CDR2 sequences are MNHEY and SVGEGT. CDR3 sequence reads: CASSRGTSGGKTYEQYF. The CDR3 DNA follows: TGTGCCAGCAGCCGCGGGACTAGCGGGGGGAAGACCTACGAGCAGTACTTC.

V and J are TRBV14 and TRBJ1-4; D uncertain. CDR1 and CDR2 (germline): SGHDN, FVKESK. Between the trimmed V and J ends, which lost 1 base and 8 bases, there was a span of 14 bases. The CDR3 spans 15 residues. This CDR3 reads CASSQVGGPQEKLFF. The CDR3 nucleotides read TGTGCCAGCAGCCAAGTAGGCGGGCCCCAAGAAAAACTGTTTTTT.

This clone was detected once. The chain combines TRBV4-1 with TRBJ1-5; TRBD1 is a possible D gene (5 bases). V was pared by 1 base and J by 4 bases, with 8 bases between. CDR1 is MGHRA, CDR2 YSYEKL, per germline. The CDR3 contains 14 residues. The CDR3 region is CASSQGTLNQPQHF. CDR3 sequence (DNA): TGCGCCAGCAGCCAAGGGACACTGAATCAGCCCCAGCATTTT.

This chain links TRBV5-1 with TRBJ1-2; D might be TRBD1 (5 bases). The V end was cut by 5 bases, the J end by 4 bases, with 18 bases between. In germline, CDR1 is SGHRS, CDR2 YFSETQ. The CDR3 has 15 amino acids. DNA for the CDR3: TGCGCCAGCAGGATGGGAGGTCAGGGTCTCTATGGCTACACCTTC. Translation gives CASRMGGQGLYGYTF. The full variable domain, with the rest looked up from reference TRBV5-1 and TRBJ1-2, is KAGVTQTPRYLIKTRGQQVTLSCSPISGHRSVSWYQQTPGQGLQFLFEYFSETQRNKGNFPGRFSGRQFSNSRSEMNVSTLELGDSALYLCASRMGGQGLYGYTFGSGTRLTVV.

The chain carries TRBV5-1 and TRBJ2-4, with TRBD1 identical over 10 bases. V dropped 3 bases and J dropped 4; count of bases not matched to a gene: 4. The CDR3 consists of 15 residues. Germline lookup yields CDR1 SGHRS and CDR2 YFSETQ. The CDR3 DNA reads TGCGCCAGCAGCTATGGGACAGGGGAAAAAAACATTCAGTACTTC. It translates to CASSYGTGEKNIQYF.

This chain uses TRBV28 with TRBJ1-6, with TRBD1 identical over 7 bases. Germline loops: CDR1 MDHEN, CDR2 SYDVKM. The CDR3 runs to 13 residues. V shed 8 bases and J 4 bases; nucleotides not matched to a gene: 2. The CDR3, as DNA: TGTGCCAGCCGGGACAGATATAATTCACCCCTCCACTTT. This codes for CASRDRYNSPLHF.

This clone was counted a single time. The chain is built from TRBV5-4 and TRBJ2-1; D gene uncertain. Between the trimmed V and J ends, which lost 7 bases and 6 bases, there was a span of 11 bases. CDR1 is SGHNT and CDR2 is YYREEE in the germline V gene (reference sequence). The CDR3 is 12 amino acids. CDR3 loop: CASAPLSNEQFF. CDR3 coding DNA: TGTGCCAGCGCCCCGCTTTCCAATGAGCAGTTCTTC.

This chain links TRBV5-1 with TRBJ2-2, with TRBD1 matching over 7 bases. The V and J ends lost 4 bases and 5 bases, in that order; junction bases with no gene match: 8. The CDR3 sequence is 15 residues long. Germline CDR1 reads SGHRS; CDR2 reads YFSETQ. CDR3 nucleotides: TGCGCCAGCAGCCTTACGACAGGGTTAACCGGGGAGCTGTTTTTT. It translates to CASSLTTGLTGELFF.

The chain couples TRBV6-5 to TRBJ1-2; 7 bases line up with TRBD1. The CDR3 length is 11 residues. The V and J ends lost 8 bases and 12 bases, in that order; junction bases with no gene match: 9. Germline V gene data show CDR1 as MNHEY and CDR2 as SVGAGI. The CDR3 region has the DNA TGTGCCAGCGGGTCAGAGGGGGCCCACACCTTC. Protein sequence: CASGSEGAHTF.

This chain links TRBV4-1 with TRBJ1-2; D is unresolved. Germline-derived CDR1 and CDR2 are MGHRA and YSYEKL. The CDR3 runs to 15 residues. V was clipped by 0 bases and J by 5 bases, with 13 bases between them. The CDR3 coding sequence is TGCGCCAGCAGCCAAGAGGAGGTGGGTAGATATGGCTACACCTTC. It is translated as CASSQEEVGRYGYTF.

The chain's CDR3 is CAGSRDTKDRESNTEAFF. The CDR3 region has the DNA TGTGCCGGCAGCCGCGATACTAAGGACAGGGAGTCAAACACTGAAGCTTTCTTT. This chain connects TRBV21-1 to TRBJ1-1; the table assigns TRBD1, which was not confirmed against the DNA. TRBV21-1 is labeled a pseudogene. The CDR3 runs to 18 residues.

The J gene is TRBJ2-7, the V gene TRBV18; weak D call: TRBD1 (5 bases). The CDR3 is made up of 13 amino acids. With 0 bases removed from V and 7 bases from J, the gap between germline ends came to 10 bases. Germline CDR1 reads KGHSH; CDR2 reads LQKENI. In DNA form, the CDR3 reads TGTGCCAGCTCACCACCGAAGGCAGGGGAGCAGTACTTC. Encoded protein: CASSPPKAGEQYF.

The chain joins TRBV5-1 to TRBJ2-7; weak D call: TRBD1 (6 bases). Looked up from germline, CDR1 is SGHRS and CDR2 is YFSETQ. Trimming left V 0 bases short and J 3 bases short, with 13 bases between. This CDR3 comprises 15 residues. This CDR3 reads CASSLGFAGDYEQYF. The CDR3 nucleotides are TGCGCCAGCAGCTTGGGGTTTGCAGGGGACTACGAGCAGTACTTC.

The rearrangement joins TRBV6-5 to TRBJ2-7, with D perhaps TRBD2 (6 bases). Per germline, CDR1 MNHEY and CDR2 SVGAGI. V lost 5 bases and J lost 4, with 18 bases in between. The CDR3 is 15 residues long. This CDR3 is CASSPTGTAFYEQYF. The CDR3 nucleotides read TGTGCCAGCAGTCCAACCGGGACTGCCTTTTACGAGCAGTACTTC.

This chain connects TRBV29-1 to TRBJ1-2; D is unclear. The CDR3 is 11 amino acids. V lost 4 bases to trimming and J lost 4 bases, with 7 bases between them. Germline V gene sequence: CDR1 SQVTM, CDR2 ANQGSEA. The CDR3, as DNA: TGCAGCGTTGGGGCGGTCTATGGCTACACCTTC. Protein product: CSVGAVYGYTF.

The J gene is TRBJ2-3, the V gene TRBV5-1; D is ambiguous. Trimming removed 7 bases at V and 5 bases at J, with 20 bases between. The CDR3 is 15 amino acids. Germline V gene data show CDR1 as SGHRS and CDR2 as YFSETQ. CDR3 sequence reads: CASASSSPPVDTQYF. The CDR3 DNA reads as TGCGCCAGCGCGTCGAGTAGCCCACCGGTAGATACGCAGTATTTT.

This rearrangement joins TRBV6-6 to TRBJ1-6; the match to TRBD1 covers 9 bases. This CDR3 is 16 amino acids long. Germline V gives CDR1 MNHNY, CDR2 SVGAGI (reference sequence). The junction had 6 bases not matched to a gene; V was cut back by 2 bases and J by 7 bases. The CDR3 region is CASSYDRGSGNSPLHF. DNA of the CDR3: TGTGCCAGCAGTTACGACAGGGGGTCGGGAAATTCACCCCTCCACTTT.

V gene TRBV9 combines with J gene TRBJ1-1; D may be TRBD1 (5 bases). The CDR3 is 14 amino acids. Germline V CDR1 and CDR2: SGDLS, YYNGEE. Trimming took 4 bases from V and 3 from J, leaving 13 bases between them. The CDR3 nucleotides read TGTGCCAGCAGCATTCAGGGAAAGGACACTGAAGCTTTCTTT. It is translated as CASSIQGKDTEAFF.

This clone was picked up a small number of times. The CDR3 nucleotides read TGTGCCAGCAGCTTGGGGAGGGAGAATCAGCCCCAGCATTTT. The encoded protein is CASSLGRENQPQHF. J is TRBJ1-5 and V is TRBV9; the D is unclear. Per the germline V gene, CDR1 is SGDLS and CDR2 is YYNGEE. This CDR3 has 14 amino acids. V was cut by 4 bases and J by 4 bases, with 12 bases left in between.

The chain couples TRBV6-7 to TRBJ2-4; D not certain. TRBV6-7 is placed among ORFs of uncertain function. Deletions cut 5 bases from V and 0 bases from J, with 14 bases between. The CDR3 has 16 residues. The CDR3 region has the DNA TGTGCCAGCAGTGACGGTGTCTCTCTAGCCAAAAACATTCAGTACTTC. This sequence encodes CASSDGVSLAKNIQYF.

This chain links TRBV5-1 with TRBJ1-1; a possible D gene is TRBD1 (6 bases). Germline CDR1 is SGHRS and CDR2 is YFSETQ. V was cut by 4 bases and J by 1 base, with 11 bases left in between. This CDR3 contains 14 residues. The CDR3 nucleotides are TGCGCCAGCAGCATAAAGGGGGGGAACACTGAAGCTTTCTTT. It translates to CASSIKGGNTEAFF. The full variable domain, with the rest looked up from reference TRBV5-1 and TRBJ1-1, is KAGVTQTPRYLIKTRGQQVTLSCSPISGHRSVSWYQQTPGQGLQFLFEYFSETQRNKGNFPGRFSGRQFSNSRSEMNVSTLELGDSALYLCASSIKGGNTEAFFGQGTRLTVV.